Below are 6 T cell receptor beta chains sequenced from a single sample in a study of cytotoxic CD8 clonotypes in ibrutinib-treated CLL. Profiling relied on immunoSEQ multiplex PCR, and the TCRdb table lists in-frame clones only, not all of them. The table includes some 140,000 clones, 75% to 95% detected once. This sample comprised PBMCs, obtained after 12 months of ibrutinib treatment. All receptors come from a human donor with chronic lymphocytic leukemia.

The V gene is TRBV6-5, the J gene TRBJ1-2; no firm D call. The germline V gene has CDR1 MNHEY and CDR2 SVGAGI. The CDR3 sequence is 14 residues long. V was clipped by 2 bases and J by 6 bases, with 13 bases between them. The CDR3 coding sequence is TGTGCCAGCAGTTACGGCGGACCATTCGATGGCTACACCTTC. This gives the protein CASSYGGPFDGYTF.

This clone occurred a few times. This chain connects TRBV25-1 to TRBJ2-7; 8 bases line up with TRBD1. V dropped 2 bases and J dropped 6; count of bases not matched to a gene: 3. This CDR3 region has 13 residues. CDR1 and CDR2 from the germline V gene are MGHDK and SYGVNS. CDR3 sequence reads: CASSEGTGREQYF. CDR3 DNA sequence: TGTGCCAGCAGTGAAGGGACAGGACGCGAGCAGTACTTC.

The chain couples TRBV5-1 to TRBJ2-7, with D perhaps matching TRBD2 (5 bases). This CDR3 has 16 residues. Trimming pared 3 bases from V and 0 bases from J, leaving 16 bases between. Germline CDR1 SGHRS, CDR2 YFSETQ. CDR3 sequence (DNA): TGCGCCAGCAGCTGGAATACCCGGACTGGCTCCTACGAGCAGTACTTC. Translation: CASSWNTRTGSYEQYF.

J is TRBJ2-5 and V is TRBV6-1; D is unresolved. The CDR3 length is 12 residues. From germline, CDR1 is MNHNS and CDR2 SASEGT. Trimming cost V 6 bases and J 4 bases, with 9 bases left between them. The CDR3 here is CASRVFTETQYF. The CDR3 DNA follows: TGTGCCAGCAGGGTATTTACAGAGACCCAGTACTTC.

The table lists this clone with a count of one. The CDR3 DNA follows: TGTGCCAGCAGCTTCAAGGCAGGGGGCAATCAGCCCCAGCATTTT. It codes for CASSFKAGGNQPQHF. The chain has TRBV7-2 and TRBJ1-5, with D maybe TRBD1 (6 bases). The CDR3 has 15 residues. The ends were cut back, 3 bases at V and 2 bases at J, with 11 bases in the middle. From germline, CDR1 is SGHTA and CDR2 FQGNSA.

The CDR3 protein is CASRTGGDRSQPQHF. CDR3 DNA sequence: TGTGCCAGCAGGACAGGGGGCGACCGTAGTCAGCCCCAGCATTTT. This sequence joins TRBV27 and TRBJ1-5; TRBD1 aligns across 10 bases. CDR1 MNHEY and CDR2 SMNVEV come from the germline V gene (reference sequence). V lost 6 bases and J lost 6; bases outside the gene matches: 8. This CDR3 comprises 15 residues.